This TCR beta chain was obtained from a study of PD-1 blockade in classical Hodgkin lymphoma. Findings and limits, study-wide: Significant TCR diversity gains by C4D1 occurred in CD4+ but not CD8+ cells. Repertoire differences lack defined causes, possibly disease activity or prior therapy. Newly diagnosed patients were said to have less baseline TCR diversity than healthy donors did.

This clone was recorded once. Its antigen is still unknown. Sequencing used immunoSEQ multiplex PCR; TCRdb keeps in-frame clones, though not all of them. The repertoire consists of 21,000 or so clones, with approximately 74% occurring once and the leading ten covering about a fifth. Exposure to brentuximab vedotin varied, and each patient had relapsed following autologous stem cell transplantation. The source was peripheral blood mononuclear cells (PBMCs), collected at baseline. The TCR sequence derives from a human donor with classical Hodgkin lymphoma.

CDR3 amino acids: CASSSILGTFYQPQHF. The CDR3 region has the DNA TGTGCCAGCAGTTCGATACTCGGGACATTCTATCAGCCCCAGCATTTT. This rearrangement joins TRBV6-5 to TRBJ1-5; D perhaps matches TRBD1 (6 bases). Deletions cut 4 bases from V and 5 bases from J, with 18 bases between. Germline-derived CDR1 and CDR2 are MNHEY and SVGAGI. The CDR3 runs to 16 residues.